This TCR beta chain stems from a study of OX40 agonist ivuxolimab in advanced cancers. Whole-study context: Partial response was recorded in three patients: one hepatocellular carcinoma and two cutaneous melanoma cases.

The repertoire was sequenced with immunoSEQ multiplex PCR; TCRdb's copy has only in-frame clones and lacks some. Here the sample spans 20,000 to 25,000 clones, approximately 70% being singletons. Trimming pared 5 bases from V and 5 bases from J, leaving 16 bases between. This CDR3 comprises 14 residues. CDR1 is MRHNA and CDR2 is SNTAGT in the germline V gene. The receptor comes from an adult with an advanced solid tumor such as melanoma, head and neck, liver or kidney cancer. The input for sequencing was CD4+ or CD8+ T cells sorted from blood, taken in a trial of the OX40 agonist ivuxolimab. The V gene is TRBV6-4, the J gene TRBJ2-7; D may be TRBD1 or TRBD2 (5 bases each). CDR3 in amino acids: CASSYGVRVHEQYF. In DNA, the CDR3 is TGTGCCAGCAGTTACGGGGTCAGGGTGCACGAGCAGTACTTC.